The clone carrying this T cell receptor beta chain came up a few times. What it binds is not known. The record originates from a study of identical twins. The CDR3 is 16 amino acids. From germline, CDR1 is DFQATT and CDR2 SNEGSKA (reference sequence). Trimming at V came to 1 base and at J to 2 bases, leaving 7 bases not matched to a gene. Points from the study as a whole: Models came in too low on out-of-frame TCR alpha sharing in monozygotic twins.

MiXCR was run by TCRdb on the 5' RACE reads, yielding one entry per CDR3 protein. The profile shows hundreds of thousands of distinct CDR3 sequences, 8.5% to 9.5% of them singletons. In addition, the sample was reused for a study of yellow fever vaccine responses in identical twins.

The chain has TRBV20-1 and TRBJ2-7, with 11 bases identical to TRBD2. Sequencing was carried out using PBMCs. This TCR derives from a woman aged 18 to 35 in good health. The CDR3 protein is CSARGASGGLTYEQYF. CDR3 DNA: TGCAGTGCTAGAGGAGCTAGCGGGGGGCTGACCTACGAGCAGTACTTC.